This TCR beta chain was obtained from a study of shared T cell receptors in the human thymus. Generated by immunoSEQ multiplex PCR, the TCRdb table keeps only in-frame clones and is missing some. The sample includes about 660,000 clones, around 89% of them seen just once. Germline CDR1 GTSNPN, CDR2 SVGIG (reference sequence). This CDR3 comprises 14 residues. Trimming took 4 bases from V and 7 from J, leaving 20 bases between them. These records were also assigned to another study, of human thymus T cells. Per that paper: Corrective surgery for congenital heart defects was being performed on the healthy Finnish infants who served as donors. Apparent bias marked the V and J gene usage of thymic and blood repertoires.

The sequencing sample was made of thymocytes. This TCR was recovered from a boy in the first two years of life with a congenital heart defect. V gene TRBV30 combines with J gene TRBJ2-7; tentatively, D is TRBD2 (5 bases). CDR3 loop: CAWTRGKSIGEQYF. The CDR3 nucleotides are TGTGCCTGGACTCGGGGAAAGTCAATAGGGGAGCAGTACTTC.